Following are 31 T cell receptor beta chains from one sample sequenced in a study of shared clonotypes between healthy human individuals. The repertoire was sequenced with immunoSEQ multiplex PCR; TCRdb's copy has only in-frame clones and lacks some. The profile shows approximately 340,000 clones, 73% of them singletons. Input material: memory CD4+ T cells sorted from blood. Subset specified: CD45RA-negative fraction. These receptors all stem from a man aged 25-45 years in good health.

The V and J genes are TRBV7-9 and TRBJ2-1; tentative D call: TRBD1 (5 bases). This CDR3 comprises 12 residues. Looked up from germline, CDR1 is SEHNR and CDR2 is FQNEAQ (reference sequence). V was shortened by 5 bases and J by 10 bases, with 12 bases between the two germline ends. CDR3 DNA sequence: TGTGCCAGCAGCCGGACACCTTGGGAGCAGTTCTTC. It yields the protein CASSRTPWEQFF.

The rearrangement links TRBV29-1 to TRBJ2-1, with D unclear. The CDR3 is 15 amino acids. V was clipped by 0 bases and J by 1 base, with 10 bases between them. Germline-derived CDR1 and CDR2 are SQVTM and ANQGSEA. CDR3 bases: TGCAGCGTTGAAGATCCGACCCTTTCCTACAATGAGCAGTTCTTC. Translated: CSVEDPTLSYNEQFF.

This chain links TRBV5-6 with TRBJ2-1; 8 nucleotides line up with TRBD2. Germline assignment: CDR1 SGHDT and CDR2 YYEEEE. The CDR3 spans 13 residues. J gave up 6 bases and V 9 bases, and 8 bases lay outside the gene matches. The CDR3 protein is CATTSGFSNEQFF. The CDR3 DNA sequence: TGTGCCACTACTAGCGGCTTTTCCAATGAGCAGTTCTTC.

This chain uses TRBV18 with TRBJ2-2; maybe TRBD2 (6 bases). Germline CDR1 KGHSH, CDR2 LQKENI. V lost 7 bases to trimming and J lost 5 bases, with 23 bases between them. The CDR3 covers 17 residues. CDR3 DNA sequence: TGTGCCAGCTATCCGGGACTCAGAAGCCGATTGACCGGGGAGCTGTTTTTT. It translates to CASYPGLRSRLTGELFF.

The DNA of the CDR3 is TGCGCCAGCAGCTTGGAGACTAGGCCTGACAATGAGCAGTTCTTC. This sequence encodes CASSLETRPDNEQFF. J is TRBJ2-1 and V is TRBV5-1; D perhaps matches TRBD2 (6 bases). The CDR3 sequence is 15 residues long. The germline gives CDR1 SGHRS, CDR2 YFSETQ. Trimming cost V 0 bases and J 5 bases, with 12 bases left between them.

This clone occurred many times. V and J are TRBV11-3 and TRBJ2-1, with D possibly being TRBD2 (6 bases). V lost 1 base, J lost 7 bases, and 8 bases lay in between. The germline gives CDR1 SGHNT, CDR2 YENEEA. CDR3 size: 13 residues. The CDR3 region is CASSLVADNEQFF. The CDR3 DNA is TGTGCCAGCAGCTTAGTAGCGGATAATGAGCAGTTCTTC.

This clone was counted once. The chain has TRBV5-1 and TRBJ2-1; the match to TRBD2 covers 9 bases. The CDR3 is 16 amino acids. Trimming at V came to 0 bases and at J to 8 bases, leaving 9 bases not matched to a gene. Germline-derived CDR1 and CDR2 are SGHRS and YFSETQ. CDR3 coding DNA: TGCGCCAGCAGCTTGGCCAGCGGACTAGCGTCGGATGAGCAGTTCTTC. Translating it yields CASSLASGLASDEQFF. The whole variable domain, remainder taken from reference TRBV5-1 and TRBJ2-1, is KAGVTQTPRYLIKTRGQQVTLSCSPISGHRSVSWYQQTPGQGLQFLFEYFSETQRNKGNFPGRFSGRQFSNSRSEMNVSTLELGDSALYLCASSLASGLASDEQFFGPGTRLTVL.

On this clone: Mismatch with germline at one junction end may stem from a read error. The chain has TRBV7-6 and TRBJ2-5; a possible D gene is TRBD1 (6 bases). The germline CDR1 and CDR2 sequences are SGHVS and FNYEAQ. The CDR3 sequence is 14 residues long. The CDR3 region is CASSSQYREEAQYF. Written as DNA, the CDR3 is TGTGCCAGCAGCTCCCAATACAGGGAAGAGGCCCAGTACTTC.

This clone came up a few times. The chain joins TRBV25-1 to TRBJ1-4; D ambiguous. Trimming shortened V by 2 bases and J by 0 bases, and 7 bases separated the two germline ends. The CDR3 is 15 residues long. Per the germline V gene, CDR1 is MGHDK and CDR2 is SYGVNS. CDR3 nucleotides: TGTGCCAGCAGTGAAAGCTTACCAACTAATGAAAAACTGTTTTTT. Protein sequence: CASSESLPTNEKLFF.

This chain joins TRBV28 and TRBJ1-4, with D hard to call. Trimming left V 1 base short and J 5 bases short, with 17 bases between. Germline CDR1 and CDR2: MDHEN and SYDVKM. The CDR3 runs 17 residues. CDR3 DNA: TGTGCCAGCAGTTTATACGGAAGGCGCGGGGAGAATGAAAAACTGTTTTTT. Protein sequence: CASSLYGRRGENEKLFF. Together with reference TRBV28 and TRBJ1-4, the CDR3 gives the full variable domain: DVKVTQSSRYLVKRTGEKVFLECVQDMDHENMFWYRQDPGLGLRLIYFSYDVKMKEKGDIPEGYSVSREKKERFSLILESASTNQTSMYLCASSLYGRRGENEKLFFGSGTQLSVL.

This chain uses TRBV11-2 with TRBJ2-5, with D perhaps matching TRBD1 or TRBD2 (5 bases each). Per germline, CDR1 SGHAT and CDR2 FQNNGV. This CDR3 has 15 amino acids. V was trimmed by 5 bases and J by 5 bases, leaving 18 bases between them. CDR3 region: CASSADGAFWETQYF. In nucleotides, the CDR3 is TGTGCCAGCAGCGCAGACGGGGCGTTTTGGGAGACCCAGTACTTC.

The sample holds one count of this clone. The chain uses TRBV10-2 and TRBJ2-3, with D possibly matching TRBD1 (5 bases). Looked up from germline, CDR1 is WSHSY and CDR2 is SAAADI. Between the trimmed V and J ends, which lost 6 bases and 5 bases, there was a span of 9 bases. The CDR3 has 12 amino acids. This chain's CDR3 is CASSQGVDTQYF. The CDR3 DNA sequence: TGCGCCAGCAGCCAAGGGGTAGATACGCAGTATTTT.

This rearrangement joins TRBV18 to TRBJ1-5; no clear D. CDR1 and CDR2 (germline): KGHSH, LQKENI. The CDR3 totals 14 residues. V lost 4 bases, J lost 3 bases, and 10 bases lay in between. In DNA form, the CDR3 reads TGTGCCAGCTCACAAGCAGGATCCAATCAGCCCCAGCATTTT. Translated, it gives CASSQAGSNQPQHF.

This chain connects TRBV7-2 to TRBJ2-5, with a tentative D call TRBD2 (5 bases). Germline CDR1 is SGHTA and CDR2 is FQGNSA. V was pared by 2 bases and J by 4 bases, with 14 bases between. This CDR3 has 15 amino acids. CDR3: CASSLQAVSPETQYF. DNA for the CDR3: TGTGCCAGCAGCTTACAAGCGGTCAGCCCAGAGACCCAGTACTTC.

The chain combines TRBV7-2 with TRBJ2-7, with 7 bases fitting TRBD1. V shed 5 bases, J shed 4 bases, and the junction held 11 bases outside the gene matches. Germline assignment: CDR1 SGHTA and CDR2 FQGNSA. The CDR3 runs 15 residues. CDR3 DNA: TGTGCCAGCAGCCTATCCGGGACAGAGACGTACGAGCAGTACTTC. Amino acid sequence: CASSLSGTETYEQYF.

J is TRBJ2-1 and V is TRBV28, with no clear D. V lost 8 bases and J 9 bases, leaving 14 bases between the germline ends. This CDR3 contains 12 residues. Germline assignment: CDR1 MDHEN and CDR2 SYDVKM. The CDR3 here is CASPARWCEQFF. The DNA of the CDR3 is TGTGCCAGCCCGGCCCGGTGGTGTGAGCAGTTCTTC.

This clone was observed a handful of times. The chain joins TRBV7-9 to TRBJ2-3; 7 positions match TRBD2. The CDR3 is 16 residues long. CDR1 is SEHNR and CDR2 is FQNEAQ in the germline V gene (reference sequence). With 1 base clipped from V and 2 bases from J, the junction kept 6 bases outside the gene matches. The CDR3 DNA is TGTGCCAGCAGCTTAGGACTAGCCTCGACCACAGATACGCAGTATTTT. It yields the protein CASSLGLASTTDTQYF.

This chain uses TRBV30 with TRBJ2-5; D is unresolved. This CDR3 is 12 amino acids long. Trimming shortened V by 5 bases and J by 7 bases, and 14 bases separated the two germline ends. Germline V gene lookup returns CDR1 GTSNPN and CDR2 SVGIG (reference sequence). The CDR3 is CAWHHSYGTQYF. DNA for the CDR3: TGTGCCTGGCACCACAGCTACGGGACCCAGTACTTC.

This chain uses TRBV19 with TRBJ2-1; D may match TRBD1 or TRBD2 (7 bases each). Deletions cut 3 bases from V and 5 bases from J, with 14 bases between. The CDR3 runs 15 residues. CDR1 is LNHDA, CDR2 SQIVND, per germline (reference sequence). The CDR3 is CASSIRGGFNNEQFF. The CDR3 DNA reads TGTGCCAGTAGTATCAGGGGGGGGTTCAACAATGAGCAGTTCTTC.

The rearrangement links TRBV5-5 to TRBJ1-5; D gene uncertain. This CDR3 has 13 residues. V gave up 2 bases and J gave up 8 bases, with 11 bases separating them. CDR1 is SGHKS and CDR2 is YYEKEE in the germline V gene (reference sequence). The chain's CDR3 is CASSFSSGKPQHF. CDR3 nucleotides: TGTGCCAGCAGCTTCTCTAGCGGGAAGCCCCAGCATTTT. Full variable domain (outside the CDR3, taken from reference TRBV5-5 and TRBJ1-5): DAGVTQSPTHLIKTRGQQVTLRCSPISGHKSVSWYQQVLGQGPQFIFQYYEKEERGRGNFPDRFSARQFPNYSSELNVNALLLGDSALYLCASSFSSGKPQHFGDGTRLSIL.

The V call is TRBV5-8, the J call TRBJ2-1; D is possibly TRBD2 (5 bases). The germline V and J ends were trimmed by 7 bases and 4 bases, with 15 bases remaining between them. This CDR3 is 14 amino acids long. Germline loops: CDR1 SGHTS, CDR2 YDEGEE. CDR3 protein: CASGNWTVYNEQFF. The CDR3 DNA follows: TGTGCCAGCGGAAACTGGACTGTATACAATGAGCAGTTCTTC.

The V and J genes are TRBV6-1 and TRBJ1-2; unclear D gene. The CDR3 extends over 14 amino acids. The germline CDR1 and CDR2 sequences are MNHNS and SASEGT. V lost 3 bases to trimming and J lost 2 bases, with 10 bases between them. The CDR3 loop reads CASSDRFPNYGYTF. CDR3 coding DNA: TGTGCCAGCAGTGACAGGTTTCCAAACTATGGCTACACCTTC.

This chain joins TRBV28 and TRBJ2-7, with 8 bases fitting TRBD2. This CDR3 contains 14 residues. Germline V gene sequence: CDR1 MDHEN, CDR2 SYDVKM. V shed 7 bases, J shed 6 bases, and the junction held 11 bases outside the gene matches. CDR3 sequence: CASTAGVSWGEQYF. The DNA for the CDR3 is TGTGCCAGCACAGCGGGAGTGTCGTGGGGCGAGCAGTACTTC.

V and J are TRBV15 and TRBJ1-4; D remains unclear. The V gene lost 1 base and the J gene lost 8 bases, with 17 bases spanning the gap. Germline V gene data show CDR1 as LNHNV and CDR2 as YYDKDF (reference sequence). The CDR3 has 16 amino acids. Here the CDR3 DNA reads TGTGCCACCAGCAGAGTAAAAAGTAGTGGAGGAGAAAAACTGTTTTTT. This translates into CATSRVKSSGGEKLFF.

The chain carries TRBV6-5 and TRBJ2-7; D possibly corresponds to TRBD1 (5 bases). This CDR3 spans 12 amino acids. The V end lost 8 bases, the J end lost 5 bases, and 13 bases lay between the germline ends. The V gene's germline CDR1 is MNHEY and CDR2 SVGAGI. CDR3 region: CASLSQGDEQYF. CDR3 nucleotides: TGTGCCAGCCTCAGTCAGGGTGACGAGCAGTACTTC.

The CDR3 sequence is CASSLKSGRVEQFF. In nucleotides, the CDR3 is TGTGCCAGCAGCTTGAAGTCCGGTCGGGTCGAGCAGTTCTTC. The genes are TRBV5-4 and TRBJ2-1, with D uncertain. Trimming took off 1 base at V and 10 bases at J, with 15 bases between the two ends. The CDR3 extends over 14 amino acids. In germline, CDR1 is SGHNT, CDR2 YYREEE (reference sequence).

J is TRBJ2-1 and V is TRBV6-6; the match to TRBD2 covers 9 bases. The V gene's germline CDR1 is MNHNY and CDR2 SVGAGI (reference sequence). Trimming cost V 6 bases and J 2 bases; bases outside gene matches: 8. CDR3 size: 16 residues. The CDR3 loop reads CASRDNSGSAYNEQFF. CDR3 bases: TGTGCCAGCAGAGATAATAGCGGGAGCGCCTACAATGAGCAGTTCTTC.

The sample holds many counts of this clone. This chain uses TRBV5-5 with TRBJ2-1; TRBD1 might be the D (5 bases). Trimming took 3 bases from V and 6 from J, leaving 10 bases between them. The CDR3 contains 13 residues. Germline loops: CDR1 SGHKS, CDR2 YYEKEE (reference sequence). The CDR3 spells CASSSLGANEQFF. As DNA, the CDR3 is TGTGCCAGCAGCTCGCTAGGGGCCAATGAGCAGTTCTTC.

The V gene is TRBV18, the J gene TRBJ2-7; D is possibly TRBD2 (5 bases). Per the germline V gene, CDR1 is KGHSH and CDR2 is LQKENI. The V and J ends lost 3 bases and 6 bases respectively, with 15 bases between them. The CDR3 consists of 14 residues. CDR3 DNA sequence: TGTGCCAGCTCACCTCTAGCAGTTGCCTCCGAGCAGTACTTC. Its translation is CASSPLAVASEQYF.

The chain joins TRBV30 to TRBJ2-3; the D gene is possibly TRBD2 (7 bases). The V end lost 2 bases, the J end lost 6 bases, and 24 bases lay between the germline ends. The CDR3 length is 17 residues. Germline V CDR1 and CDR2: GTSNPN, SVGIG (reference sequence). CDR3 DNA sequence: TGTGCCTGGAGTTTCCGGGGACAAGGGCTCGGGAGGGATACGCAGTATTTT. Translated: CAWSFRGQGLGRDTQYF.

This chain's CDR3 is CASSLSRWGGSYEQYF. The DNA for the CDR3 is TGTGCCAGCAGTTTGTCCAGGTGGGGAGGCTCCTACGAGCAGTACTTC. This chain links TRBV28 with TRBJ2-7, with D perhaps matching TRBD2 (6 bases). CDR1 is MDHEN and CDR2 is SYDVKM in the germline V gene. Trimming stripped 3 bases from V and 0 bases from J, with 15 bases between. This CDR3 region has 16 residues.